The 12 T cell receptor beta chains below come from one sample, sequenced in a study of neurological immune-mediated disorders. Each CDR3 protein is one row after TCRdb ran MiXCR on the 5' RACE reads. The sample contains roughly 32,000 distinct CDR3 sequences, 3.8% of which appear only once. The material sequenced was PBMCs. The receptor source for this set is a man aged 25-45 years with multiple sclerosis.

The V call is TRBV20-1, the J call TRBJ1-5, with TRBD1 matching 7 bases. The CDR3 is 14 amino acids. Unmatched junction bases numbered 6, after V lost 4 bases and J lost 3 bases. The germline V gene encodes CDR1 DFQATT and CDR2 SNEGSKA (reference sequence). This CDR3 reads CSATDRAPNQPQHF. DNA for the CDR3: TGCAGTGCTACTGACAGGGCCCCCAATCAGCCCCAGCATTTT.

This clonotype was recorded many times. The J gene is TRBJ1-5, the V gene TRBV20-1, with D unresolved. Trimming removed 4 bases from V and 4 bases from J, with 14 bases in between. Germline CDR1 DFQATT, CDR2 SNEGSKA (reference sequence). CDR3 length equals 14 residues. The CDR3: CSATHGLGNQPQHF. The CDR3 bases are TGCAGTGCTACCCACGGGTTGGGGAATCAGCCCCAGCATTTT.

This chain uses TRBV6-2 or TRBV6-3 with TRBJ1-1, with D possibly being TRBD1 (5 bases). The CDR3 extends over 18 amino acids. The germline gives CDR1 MNHEY, CDR2 SVGEGT. V gave up 8 bases and J gave up 2 bases, with 27 bases separating them. The CDR3 protein is CASFLKGVRDRVNTEAFF. In DNA, the CDR3 is TGTGCCAGCTTTCTTAAAGGGGTGCGAGACAGAGTTAACACTGAAGCTTTCTTT.

This clonotype came up many times. V is TRBV10-2 and J is TRBJ2-7; 7 nucleotides match TRBD1. In germline, CDR1 is WSHSY, CDR2 SAAADI. The CDR3 is made up of 15 amino acids. V lost 7 bases and J lost 1; bases outside the gene matches: 10. The CDR3: CASTPGRGSSYEQYF. The CDR3 DNA is TGCGCCAGCACCCCGGGCAGGGGGTCTTCCTACGAGCAGTACTTC.

This clonotype was counted a few times. J is TRBJ2-4 and V is TRBV7-8; TRBD1 aligns across 11 bases. The CDR3 runs to 12 residues. After removal of 3 bases from V and 13 bases from J, the junction contained 2 bases not matched to a gene. Germline V gene data show CDR1 as SGHVS and CDR2 as FQNEAQ. CDR3 nucleotides: TGTGCCAGCAGCTTTGGACAGGGGGCCCAGTACTTC. Protein sequence: CASSFGQGAQYF.

At least ten counts were recorded for this clonotype. The rearrangement links TRBV3-1 to TRBJ1-2, with 9 positions matching TRBD1. The CDR3 runs 15 residues. CDR1 and CDR2 (germline): LGHDT, YNNKEL (reference sequence). After removal of 4 bases from V and 3 bases from J, the junction contained 6 bases not matched to a gene. This CDR3 reads CASSRATGGDYGYTF. As DNA, the CDR3 is TGTGCCAGCAGCCGTGCCACAGGGGGCGACTATGGCTACACCTTC.

This clonotype was counted at least ten times. The chain couples TRBV9 to TRBJ2-1, with 9 nucleotides matching TRBD2. In germline, CDR1 is SGDLS, CDR2 YYNGEE. The CDR3 is 15 amino acids. V trimming: 4 bases; J trimming: 4 bases; junction bases outside the gene matches: 6. The CDR3 region is CASSPWAGGYNEQFF. Here the CDR3 DNA reads TGTGCCAGCAGCCCGTGGGCGGGGGGGTACAATGAGCAGTTCTTC.

This clonotype was picked up many times. The chain couples TRBV20-1 to TRBJ2-7, with 10 bases lining up with TRBD1. J was trimmed by 5 bases and V by 8 bases; bases with no gene match: 12. CDR3 length: 14 amino acids. Germline V CDR1 and CDR2: DFQATT, SNEGSKA (reference sequence). The CDR3 region is CSLHPGTGADEQYF. CDR3 DNA: TGCAGTCTCCACCCCGGGACAGGGGCTGACGAGCAGTACTTC.

Ten or more counts support this clonotype. V is TRBV5-1 and J is TRBJ2-7; 9 bases agree with TRBD1. V trimming: 1 base; J trimming: 3 bases; junction bases outside the gene matches: 2. Germline V gene data show CDR1 as SGHRS and CDR2 as YFSETQ. The CDR3 loop spans 14 amino acids. In DNA, the CDR3 is TGCGCCAGCAGCTTGTGGGACAGGGACTACGAGCAGTACTTC. Translating gives CASSLWDRDYEQYF.

At least ten counts were recorded for this clonotype. The chain joins TRBV6-6 to TRBJ1-6; maybe TRBD1 (5 bases). The CDR3 is made up of 15 amino acids. Between the trimmed V and J ends, which lost 2 bases and 8 bases, there was a span of 13 bases. Germline CDR1 reads MNHNY; CDR2 reads SVGAGI (reference sequence). CDR3 amino acids: CASSYTDPRDSPLHF. Here the CDR3 DNA reads TGTGCCAGCAGTTACACGGATCCCAGGGATTCACCCCTCCACTTT.

The rearrangement joins TRBV5-1 to TRBJ2-7; 10 positions agree with TRBD1. The CDR3 contains 15 residues. V gave up 4 bases and J gave up 1 base; unmatched junction bases: 5. Germline V CDR1 and CDR2: SGHRS, YFSETQ. CDR3 nucleotides: TGCGCCAGCAGCCATCCGGGACAGGGGTCCTACGAGCAGTACTTC. Translating it yields CASSHPGQGSYEQYF.

This clonotype was observed many times. V usage is TRBV4-3 and J usage is TRBJ2-5, with 7 positions matching TRBD2. Germline values: CDR1 LGHNA, CDR2 YSLEER. The CDR3 totals 17 residues. Trimming removed 0 bases from V and 1 base from J; junction bases left unmatched: 8. Here the CDR3 DNA reads TGCGCCAGCAGCCAAGACCACCGGCGCGGGGGCCAAGAGACCCAGTACTTC. It encodes CASSQDHRRGGQETQYF.